This T cell receptor beta chain was identified in a study of tumor and adjacent non-tumor tissue in lung cancer. Overall study context: There were 11 to 13 adenocarcinoma, 2 squamous cell carcinoma and 1 small cell lung cancer cases. The patients, 10 to 11 men and 4 to 6 women, were about 31 to 76 with stage I to III disease.

The template was RNA from unsorted bulk tissue. The normal lung tissue was taken more than 3 cm from the tumor edge. General study points: TCR diversity was significantly greater in tumor than normal lung tissue. Top 100 clones took a larger repertoire share in normal lung.

The library came from three nested PCR rounds adapted from ARM-PCR protocols. TCRdb ran MiXCR on the multiplex PCR reads and lists one entry per CDR3 protein. Of roughly 69,000 distinct CDR3 sequences in the sample, around 80% were seen once. This CDR3 has 13 residues. The germline V and J ends were trimmed by 7 bases and 0 bases, with 9 bases remaining between them. From germline, CDR1 is SNHLY and CDR2 FYNNEI. In regard to this clonotype: Its antigen remains unidentified.

This TCR was recovered from a man aged 55 to 70 with non-small cell lung cancer. The sample comprised distant non-tumor lung tissue. The chain uses TRBV2 and TRBJ1-1; D uncertain. CDR3: CASTYQMNTEAFF. DNA for the CDR3: TGTGCCAGCACCTACCAGATGAACACTGAAGCTTTCTTT.